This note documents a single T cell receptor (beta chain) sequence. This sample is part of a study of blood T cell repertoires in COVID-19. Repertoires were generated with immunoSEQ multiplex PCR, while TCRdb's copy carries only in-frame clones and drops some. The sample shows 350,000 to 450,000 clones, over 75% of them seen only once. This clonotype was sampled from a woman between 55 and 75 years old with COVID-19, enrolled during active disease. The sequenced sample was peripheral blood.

In DNA form, the CDR3 reads TGTGCCAGCTCCGGCGGGGCCCGAGAGACCCAGTACTTC. It yields the protein CASSGGARETQYF. V usage is TRBV7-2 and J usage is TRBJ2-5; tentatively, D is TRBD2 (6 bases). The CDR3 has 13 amino acids. V was clipped by 8 bases and J by 4 bases, with 14 bases between them. Per germline, CDR1 SGHTA and CDR2 FQGNSA.